This T cell receptor (beta chain) comes out of a study of T-cell memory formation after mild COVID-19. The V and J ends lost 0 bases and 5 bases, in that order; junction bases with no gene match: 6. Germline CDR1 reads DFQATT; CDR2 reads SNEGSKA (reference sequence). The CDR3 contains 14 residues. Using its own MiXCR run on the 5' RACE reads, TCRdb lists one record per CDR3 protein. The sample yields 140,000 or so distinct CDR3 sequences, about 14% seen once. The sequenced material came from PBMCs or a T cell subset sorted from them (not recorded which). J is TRBJ1-1 and V is TRBV20-1; 7 positions agree with TRBD1. The sequence derives from an adult woman who had mild COVID-19 (a few samples of this study predate the infection). Cell type and time point are not known. CDR3 amino acids: CSARDYRGDTEAFF. In DNA, the CDR3 is TGCAGTGCTAGAGATTACAGGGGTGATACTGAAGCTTTCTTT.